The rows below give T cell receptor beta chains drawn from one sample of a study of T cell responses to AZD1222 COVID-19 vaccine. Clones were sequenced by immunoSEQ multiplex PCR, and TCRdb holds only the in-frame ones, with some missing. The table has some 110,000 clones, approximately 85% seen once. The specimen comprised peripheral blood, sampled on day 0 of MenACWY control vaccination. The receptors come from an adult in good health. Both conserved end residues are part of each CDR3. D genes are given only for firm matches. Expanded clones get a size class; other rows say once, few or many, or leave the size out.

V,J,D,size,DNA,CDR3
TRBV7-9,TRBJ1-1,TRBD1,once,TGTGCCAGCAGCTTAATAGGGACAGTCGGTGAAGCTTTCTTT,CASSLIGTVGEAFF
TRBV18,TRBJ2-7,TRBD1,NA,TGTGCCAGCTCAAGACAGGGCGAGCAGTACTTC,CASSRQGEQYF
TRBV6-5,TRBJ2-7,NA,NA,TGTGCCAGCAGTTACTCGATATCGCGCGAGCAGTACTTC,CASSYSISREQYF
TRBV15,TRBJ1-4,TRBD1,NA,TGTGCCACCAGCGGGGGGACAGGGGGAAACTCGGGAACTAATGAAAAACTGTTTTTT,CATSGGTGGNSGTNEKLFF
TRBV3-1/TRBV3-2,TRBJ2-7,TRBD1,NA,TGTGCCAGCAGCCAAACAGGGGGCGCAGACTCCTACGAGCAGTACTTC,CASSQTGGADSYEQYF
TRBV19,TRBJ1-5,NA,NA,TGTGCCAGTAGTGGGTTGGCAGGGAGCAATCAGCCCCAGCATTTT,CASSGLAGSNQPQHF
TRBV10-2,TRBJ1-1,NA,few,TGCGCCAGCAGTGACTGGGCAGGGGAGAACACTGAAGCTTTCTTT,CASSDWAGENTEAFF
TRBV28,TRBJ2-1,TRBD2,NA,TGTGCCAGCAGTTCCCCCCCTAGCGGTGAGCAGTTCTTC,CASSSPPSGEQFF
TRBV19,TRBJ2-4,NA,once,TGTGCCAGTAGTTCCCCCTCCCAAGCCAAAAACATTCAGTACTTC,CASSSPSQAKNIQYF
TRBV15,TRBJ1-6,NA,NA,TGTGCCACCAGCAGAGATCCCACCGGTTCACCCCTCCACTTT,CATSRDPTGSPLHF
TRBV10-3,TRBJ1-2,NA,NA,TGTGCCATCAGTGACAGGACGTTGGCTGAGGGCTACACCTTC,CAISDRTLAEGYTF
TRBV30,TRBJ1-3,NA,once,TGTGCCTGGAAGCCGAGCTCTGGAAACACCATATATTTT,CAWKPSSGNTIYF
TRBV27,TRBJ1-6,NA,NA,TGTGCCAGCAGTTTATCGCTAGGGGTAAGGAATTCACCCCTCCACTTT,CASSLSLGVRNSPLHF
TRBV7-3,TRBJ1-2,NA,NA,TGTGCCAGCAGCCCAGCGCAGGGAGGTGGCTACACCTTC,CASSPAQGGGYTF
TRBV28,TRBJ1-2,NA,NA,TGTGCCAGCAGTACAGGGTCTGCCTATGGCTACACCTTC,CASSTGSAYGYTF
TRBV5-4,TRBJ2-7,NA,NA,TGTGCCAGCAGCCGTGACCCAGGGGACCCAGGGGAGCAGTACTTC,CASSRDPGDPGEQYF
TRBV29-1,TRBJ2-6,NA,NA,TGCAGCGTTGCTTCACTGACAGGCCCAAGCTCTGGGGCCAACGTCCTGACTTTC,CSVASLTGPSSGANVLTF
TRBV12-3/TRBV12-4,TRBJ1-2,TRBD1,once,TGTGCCAGCAGTTTTGACAGGGACTATGGCTACACCTTC,CASSFDRDYGYTF
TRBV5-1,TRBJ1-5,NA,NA,TGCGCCAGCAGCTTGGGCCAAGGTCAGCCCCAGCATTTT,CASSLGQGQPQHF
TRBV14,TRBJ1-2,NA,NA,TGTGCCAGCAGCCAAGAGAGGGTGGGTGGCTACACCTTC,CASSQERVGGYTF
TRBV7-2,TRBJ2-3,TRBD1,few,TGTGCCAGCAGCTTCGGGACAGGGCCAGATACGCAGTATTTT,CASSFGTGPDTQYF
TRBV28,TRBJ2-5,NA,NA,TGTGCCAGCAGTTTATATGGGGGTGGAGAGACCCAGTACTTC,CASSLYGGGETQYF
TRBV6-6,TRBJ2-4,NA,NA,TGTGCCAGCAGTTTTGTAGCCAAAAACATTCAGTACTTC,CASSFVAKNIQYF
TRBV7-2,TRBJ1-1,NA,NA,TGTGCCAGCAGCAGGACGGTGAACACTGAAGCTTTCTTT,CASSRTVNTEAFF
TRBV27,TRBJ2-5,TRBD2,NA,TGTGCCAGCAGCTCGGGACTAGCGTACCAAGAGACCCAGTACTTC,CASSSGLAYQETQYF
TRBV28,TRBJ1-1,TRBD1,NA,TGTGCCAGCAGTTTGGGACAGGAAGCTTTCTTT,CASSLGQEAFF
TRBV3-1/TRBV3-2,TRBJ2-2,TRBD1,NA,TGTGCCAGCAGCCAAGTAGGGGGCAGCAACACCGGGGAGCTGTTTTTT,CASSQVGGSNTGELFF
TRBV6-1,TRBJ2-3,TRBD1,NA,TGTGCCAGCAGTGAAGGGTCGGTTCAGGGGGCAGATACGCAGTATTTT,CASSEGSVQGADTQYF
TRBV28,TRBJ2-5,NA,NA,TGTGCCAGCAGCCGGAGCAGGGTCCAAGAGACCCAGTACTTC,CASSRSRVQETQYF
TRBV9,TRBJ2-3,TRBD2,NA,TGTGCCAGCAGCCTATCCTCCGGGGCGGGGGGCACAGATACGCAGTATTTT,CASSLSSGAGGTDTQYF
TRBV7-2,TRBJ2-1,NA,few,TGTGCCAGCAGCTTAGCTAAAGGGTCCTACAATGAGCAGTTCTTC,CASSLAKGSYNEQFF
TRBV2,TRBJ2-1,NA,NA,TGTGCCCTCAGGGCAGGGCCCGGGGGTGAGCAGTTCTTC,CALRAGPGGEQFF
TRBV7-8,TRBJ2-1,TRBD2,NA,TGTGCCAGCAGCTTAGATGGCGGGGGGGGCCTTGAGGATGAGCAGTTCTTC,CASSLDGGGGLEDEQFF
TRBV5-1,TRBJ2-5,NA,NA,TGCGCCAGCAGCTTGGCCCCTCTTTCGGGGGAAGAGACCCAGTACTTC,CASSLAPLSGEETQYF
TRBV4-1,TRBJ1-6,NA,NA,TGCGCCAGCAGCCTGCGACAGCCTGATAATTCACCCCTCCACTTT,CASSLRQPDNSPLHF
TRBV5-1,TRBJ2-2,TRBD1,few,TGCGCCAGCAGCGGCAGGGGGCCTGACGGGGAGCTGTTTTTT,CASSGRGPDGELFF
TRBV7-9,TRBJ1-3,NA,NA,TGTGCCAGCAGCCCGACGGGGTGGAAGGGAAACACCATATATTTT,CASSPTGWKGNTIYF